This T cell receptor beta chain emerged from a study of T cell responses to AZD1222 COVID-19 vaccine. Study context: Whether given at about 4 or about 12 weeks, second doses were pooled. Study conclusions and caveats: There were repertoire samples only from the period after the peak T cell response. The donor group comprised mostly white British people and more females; the analysis possibly underestimated clonal diversity. Unmutated variant regions are reportedly targeted by nearly half of spike-specific TCRs.

Here immunoSEQ multiplex PCR was the method, and the copy in TCRdb shows in-frame clones only, minus some. The data contain around 92,000 clones, more than 75% of them singletons. Worth noting for this clone: The antigen remains undetermined.

CDR1 is MNHEY and CDR2 is SVGAGI in the germline V gene. Between the trimmed V and J ends, which lost 7 bases and 3 bases, there was a span of 13 bases. The length of the CDR3 is 13 residues. J is TRBJ2-7 and V is TRBV6-5, with unresolved D. Source: peripheral blood, taken on day 0 of AZD1222 vaccination. The sequence came from an adult in good health. CDR3 sequence: CASKGPSGYEQYF. CDR3 DNA: TGTGCCAGCAAGGGTCCGTCGGGCTACGAGCAGTACTTC.